Following are 8 T cell receptor beta chains from one sample sequenced in a study of blood T cell repertoires in COVID-19. Data came from immunoSEQ multiplex PCR; TCRdb stores just in-frame clones and leaves some out. This sample carries 100,000 to 120,000 clones, just over 75% of them seen once, and the ten largest clones take approximately 3.9%. The sequenced material came from peripheral blood. The source of these receptors is an elderly woman with acute or convalescent COVID-19.

A few counts support this clone. The chain is built from TRBV10-3 and TRBJ2-3, with D possibly matching TRBD2 (5 bases). V lost 4 bases and J lost 2, with 10 bases in between. Germline V gives CDR1 ENHRY, CDR2 SYGVKD. The CDR3 length is 14 residues. In nucleotides, the CDR3 is TGTGCCATCAGTGCGGGGAAGAACACAGATACGCAGTATTTT. Protein product: CAISAGKNTDTQYF.

This clone was observed once. The chain has TRBV19 and TRBJ2-7; 7 nucleotides agree with TRBD1. V trimming: 6 bases; J trimming: 0 bases; junction bases outside the gene matches: 5. CDR3 length: 14 amino acids. CDR1 is LNHDA and CDR2 is SQIVND in the germline V gene (reference sequence). The CDR3 loop reads CASSTGTASYEQYF. The CDR3 coding sequence is TGTGCCAGTAGCACAGGGACAGCCTCCTACGAGCAGTACTTC.

J is TRBJ2-3 and V is TRBV18, with D maybe TRBD2 (6 bases). The CDR3 is made up of 16 amino acids. The ends were cut back, 1 base at V and 1 base at J, with 12 bases in the middle. Per the germline V gene, CDR1 is KGHSH and CDR2 is LQKENI. The CDR3 here is CASSPLGGQGTDTQYF. CDR3 coding DNA: TGTGCCAGCTCACCACTGGGGGGTCAGGGCACAGATACGCAGTATTTT.

This chain joins TRBV29-1 and TRBJ2-3, with 11 nucleotides matching TRBD1. In germline, CDR1 is SQVTM, CDR2 ANQGSEA. The CDR3 is made up of 17 amino acids. The V gene end was trimmed by 7 bases and the J gene end by 3 bases; junction bases not matched to a gene: 15. The CDR3 DNA follows: TGCAGCGCCGAAGGGACAGGGGGATATGGTGGGACAGATACGCAGTATTTT. Its translation: CSAEGTGGYGGTDTQYF.

The chain joins TRBV7-9 to TRBJ1-2; possible D gene TRBD1, 5 bases. This CDR3 is built from 14 residues. Between the trimmed V and J ends, which lost 0 bases and 3 bases, there was a span of 8 bases. Germline V CDR1 and CDR2: SEHNR, FQNEAQ (reference sequence). The CDR3 bases are TGTGCCAGCAGCTTAGCCGGGACTTACTATGGCTACACCTTC. Its protein product is CASSLAGTYYGYTF.

The V and J genes are TRBV18 and TRBJ1-2, with 8 bases matching TRBD1. Germline CDR1 reads KGHSH; CDR2 reads LQKENI. The CDR3 is 14 residues long. The V segment lost 6 bases and the J segment 5 bases; nucleotides outside the gene matches: 8. CDR3 DNA sequence: TGTGCCAGCTCCACGGGACAGGACCTTTATGGCTACACCTTC. Its protein is CASSTGQDLYGYTF.

This chain joins TRBV6-5 and TRBJ1-1, with D uncertain. The CDR3 has 15 residues. V lost 2 bases to trimming and J lost 1 base, with 11 bases between them. CDR1 is MNHEY, CDR2 SVGAGI, per germline. The CDR3 DNA reads as TGTGCCAGCAGTTACGCGGACGGGAGGAACACTGAAGCTTTCTTT. It specifies CASSYADGRNTEAFF.

The V gene is TRBV4-3, the J gene TRBJ2-4, with 8 bases fitting TRBD1. CDR3 length: 17 amino acids. Germline loops: CDR1 LGHNA, CDR2 YSLEER. Unmatched junction bases numbered 10, after V lost 4 bases and J lost 2 bases. This CDR3 reads CASSLLQGAGSKNIQYF. CDR3 sequence (DNA): TGCGCCAGCAGCCTACTTCAGGGGGCGGGATCCAAAAACATTCAGTACTTC.